This paragraph reports one T cell receptor beta chain. Original processing notes: The assay estimated nucleated cells by amplifying reference gene primers. Some clones are missing from TCRdb's copy, which holds only in-frame ones; the method was immunoSEQ multiplex PCR. V and J calls plus clone size are reproduced from that table; the DNA served to infer D and trimming. The profile shows 50,000 to 65,000 clones, approximately 90% of them singletons. These data originate in a study of blood T cell repertoires in COVID-19. About the research overall: The United States, Italy and Spain were the sources of the acute and convalescent COVID-19 samples. T cells, B-cell-depleted T cells, or PBMCs supplied cDNA or gDNA.

V was trimmed by 3 bases and J by 6 bases, leaving 13 bases between them. The CDR3 is made up of 14 amino acids. Germline lookup yields CDR1 SGHNT and CDR2 YYREEE (reference sequence). This receptor was obtained from a man in his fifties or sixties with active COVID-19. The sequencing sample was made of peripheral blood. The chain uses TRBV5-4 and TRBJ2-1; tentatively, D is TRBD1 (5 bases). The CDR3 region is CASSSPRQGNEQFF. The DNA of the CDR3 is TGTGCCAGCAGCTCCCCCCGGCAGGGCAATGAGCAGTTCTTC.